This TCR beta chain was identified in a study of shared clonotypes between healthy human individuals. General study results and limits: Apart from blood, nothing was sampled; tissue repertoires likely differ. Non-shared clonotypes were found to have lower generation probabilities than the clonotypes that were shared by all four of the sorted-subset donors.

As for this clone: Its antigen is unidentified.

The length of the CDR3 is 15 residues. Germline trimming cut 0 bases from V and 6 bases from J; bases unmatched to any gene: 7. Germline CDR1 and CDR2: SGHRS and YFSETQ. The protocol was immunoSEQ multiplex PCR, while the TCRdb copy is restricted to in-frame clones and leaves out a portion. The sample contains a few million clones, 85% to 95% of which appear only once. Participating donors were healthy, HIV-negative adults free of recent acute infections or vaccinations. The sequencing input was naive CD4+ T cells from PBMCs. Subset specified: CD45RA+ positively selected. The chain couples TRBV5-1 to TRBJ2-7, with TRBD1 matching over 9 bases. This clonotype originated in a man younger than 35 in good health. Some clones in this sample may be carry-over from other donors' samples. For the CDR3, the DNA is TGCGCCAGCAGCTTGGACCATGGGACAGGGCCCGAGCAGTACTTC. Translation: CASSLDHGTGPEQYF.